This record concerns one T cell receptor beta chain sequence. Its target is unknown. This is likely a read error, given that the CDR3 carries no conserved phenylalanine or tryptophan at its end. This CDR3 region has 17 residues. Germline V gene data show CDR1 as MNHEY and CDR2 as SVGEGT. The data were taken from a study of Graves' ophthalmopathy and Graves' hyperthyroidism. Points from the study as a whole: Most thyroid-expanded clonotypes exceeding 0.001 frequency were also found in blood. Its predictions of ophthalmopathy progression gave the model 60% to 71% sensitivity and approximately 72% specificity.

PBMCs came from roughly 9.2 ml of fresh peripheral blood. Amplification of the TCR beta CDR3 regions used RNA transcripts (as template). HTBI-primed first-round RT-PCR preceded second-round multiplex PCR. TCRdb itself ran the multiplex PCR reads through MiXCR, one entry per CDR3 protein. Of 150,000 to 200,000 distinct CDR3 sequences detected, around two fifths appear once; the ten largest clones hold 8% to 10%. The sample consisted of peripheral blood. The sequence came from a man aged 30 to 39 with Graves' ophthalmopathy. This rearrangement joins TRBV6-2 or TRBV6-3 to TRBJ2-7; 7 nucleotides align to TRBD2. The CDR3 DNA follows: TGTGCCAGCAGTCACTCCTTTGGGACTACGGAAAACTACGAGCAGTACCTC. This gives the protein CASSHSFGTTENYEQYL.